This entry features one TCR beta chain sequence. This record comes from a study of human T cells and chemical hapten exposure. The CDR3 consists of 13 residues. V was cut by 5 bases and J by 5 bases, with 9 bases left in between. The time point here: healthy volunteer bleed at 2 weeks. The starting material, unfractionated whole blood, was used for total RNA extraction. TCRdb redid the calling of the RACE reads with MiXCR, one entry per CDR3 protein. The sample lists tens of thousands of distinct CDR3 sequences, around 8.8% occurring once. The sequencing sample was made of whole blood. V and J are TRBV12-3 or TRBV12-4 and TRBJ2-2, with D perhaps being TRBD1 or TRBD2 (5 bases each). This TCR came from a female donor in good health. Some clones in this sample may be carry-over from other donors' samples. CDR3 in amino acids: CASSQWGTGELFF. Here the CDR3 DNA reads TGTGCCAGCAGTCAATGGGGGACCGGGGAGCTGTTTTTT.